The TCR beta chain described here comes from a study of blood T cell repertoires in COVID-19. Measured with immunoSEQ multiplex PCR; TCRdb has only the in-frame clones, and not every one. The sample holds some 46,000 clones; 88% are singletons and the top ten take about 7.3%. The clonotype comes from a man in his fifties with acute or convalescent COVID-19. The specimen was peripheral blood.

CDR3 amino acids: CASSLITGAPGELFF. The CDR3 bases are TGTGCCAGTAGCCTTATAACAGGGGCCCCCGGGGAGCTGTTTTTT. This chain joins TRBV19 and TRBJ2-2; 7 bases align to TRBD1. The junction had 10 bases not matched to a gene; V was cut back by 6 bases and J by 6 bases. The germline CDR1 and CDR2 sequences are LNHDA and SQIVND (reference sequence). The CDR3 covers 15 residues.